This TCR beta chain was observed in a study of cytomegalovirus exposure and HLA in healthy donors. General study results and limits: TCR beta chains numbering about 160 were designated cytomegalovirus-associated. As was reported, the classifier diagnosed cytomegalovirus status with high specificity and sensitivity.

With regard to this clone: Its antigen is currently unknown.

PCR was performed using 60 Vbeta and 13 Jbeta primers. Profiled with immunoSEQ multiplex PCR; TCRdb holds only in-frame clones, not every one. The sample yields about 64,000 clones, over 75% seen once. V shed 7 bases and J 4 bases; nucleotides not matched to a gene: 9. Germline CDR1 SGHRS, CDR2 YFSETQ. The CDR3 is 14 amino acids. The TCR sequence derives from a male donor in good health and CMV-seropositive. Sequences were obtained from PBMCs. V is TRBV5-1 and J is TRBJ2-7, with 9 bases lining up with TRBD1. This chain's CDR3 is CASSTGTGLYEQYF. The CDR3 DNA follows: TGCGCCAGCTCCACCGGGACAGGGCTGTACGAGCAGTACTTC.